A selection of T cell receptor beta chains follows, all from one sample in a study of CD8 T cells in Susac syndrome. TCRdb passed the immunoSEQ multiplex PCR reads through MiXCR, listing each CDR3 protein once. Of roughly 220,000 distinct CDR3 sequences listed, 94% were seen once; the top ten hold 0.15% to 0.2%. The sequenced material came from CD4+ T cells from PBMCs. The receptors come from a human donor with Susac syndrome. CDR3s include the opening cysteine and the closing phenylalanine or tryptophan. The order of the fields is D gene, clone size, V gene, J gene, CDR3 DNA, CDR3 protein. D genes are given only for firm matches. Rows may omit the clone size; those that give it use once, few, many or a size class.

D gene: .
clone size: .
V gene: TRBV7-2
J gene: TRBJ1-2
CDR3 DNA: TGTGCCAGCAGCTTAATCCAGTCCTATTCTTATGGCTACACCTTC
CDR3 protein: CASSLIQSYSYGYTF

D gene: .
clone size: .
V gene: TRBV10-3
J gene: TRBJ1-2
CDR3 DNA: TGTGCCATCAGATTTACCGGGACACCGGGCTATGGCTACACCTTC
CDR3 protein: CAIRFTGTPGYGYTF

D gene: TRBD1
clone size: .
V gene: TRBV12-3/TRBV12-4
J gene: TRBJ2-2
CDR3 DNA: TGTGCCAGCAGTTCAGGGGGCGCGGTTTCGGCCGGGGAGCTGTTTTTT
CDR3 protein: CASSSGGAVSAGELFF

D gene: .
clone size: .
V gene: TRBV25-1
J gene: TRBJ2-4
CDR3 DNA: TGTGCCAGCAGTGAACCGGGGTTGAACATTCAGTACTTC
CDR3 protein: CASSEPGLNIQYF

D gene: .
clone size: few
V gene: TRBV30
J gene: TRBJ1-1
CDR3 DNA: TGTGCCTGGAGGTCAGACATGAACACTGAAGCTTTCTTT
CDR3 protein: CAWRSDMNTEAFF

D gene: TRBD2
clone size: .
V gene: TRBV19
J gene: TRBJ2-5
CDR3 DNA: TGTGCCAGTAGTAGTCTTCGGACTAGCGGGGATCAGGACCAGTACTTC
CDR3 protein: CASSSLRTSGDQDQYF

D gene: TRBD2
clone size: once
V gene: TRBV20-1
J gene: TRBJ2-1
CDR3 DNA: TGCAGTGCTAGAGATCAGGGACTATTAAGCAATGAGCAGTTCTTC
CDR3 protein: CSARDQGLLSNEQFF

D gene: TRBD1
clone size: .
V gene: TRBV25-1
J gene: TRBJ2-3
CDR3 DNA: TGTGCCAGCAGTGGTGGGTGGACAGGGGATATGCCAGATACGCAGTATTTT
CDR3 protein: CASSGGWTGDMPDTQYF

D gene: .
clone size: .
V gene: TRBV12-3/TRBV12-4
J gene: TRBJ1-2
CDR3 DNA: TGTGCCAGTGGGGACGGCCAGTTCTATGGCTACACCTTC
CDR3 protein: CASGDGQFYGYTF

D gene: TRBD1
clone size: .
V gene: TRBV7-9
J gene: TRBJ1-2
CDR3 DNA: TGTGCCAGCAGCCCCCGGGACAGGGATAATGGCTACACCTTC
CDR3 protein: CASSPRDRDNGYTF

D gene: .
clone size: .
V gene: TRBV5-1
J gene: TRBJ2-5
CDR3 DNA: TGCGCCAGCAGCTTATCCTGGACCCCCGGGAAAGAGACCCAGTACTTC
CDR3 protein: CASSLSWTPGKETQYF

D gene: .
clone size: .
V gene: TRBV18
J gene: TRBJ2-2
CDR3 DNA: TGTGCCAGCTCACCAACGATCAAGGAGAACACCGGGGAGCTGTTTTTT
CDR3 protein: CASSPTIKENTGELFF

D gene: .
clone size: .
V gene: TRBV20-1
J gene: TRBJ1-5
CDR3 DNA: TGCAGTGCTAGTCGGCAGGTCAATCAGCCCCAGCATTTT
CDR3 protein: CSASRQVNQPQHF

D gene: TRBD1
clone size: .
V gene: TRBV30
J gene: TRBJ1-1
CDR3 DNA: TGTGCCTGGAGTGTAGGAGGACAGGAGAACACTGAAGCTTTCTTT
CDR3 protein: CAWSVGGQENTEAFF

D gene: .
clone size: .
V gene: TRBV5-4
J gene: TRBJ2-2
CDR3 DNA: TGTGCCAGCAGCCCCCAAGCGGGGAACACCGGGGAGCTGTTTTTT
CDR3 protein: CASSPQAGNTGELFF

D gene: .
clone size: few
V gene: TRBV27
J gene: TRBJ2-7
CDR3 DNA: TGTGCCAGCAGACCCCTTGACAGCTACGAGCAGTACTTC
CDR3 protein: CASRPLDSYEQYF

D gene: TRBD1
clone size: .
V gene: TRBV18
J gene: TRBJ1-2
CDR3 DNA: TGTGCCAGCTCACCCGAGACAGGGAGCCGCAATGGCTACACCTTC
CDR3 protein: CASSPETGSRNGYTF

D gene: TRBD2
clone size: .
V gene: TRBV12-3/TRBV12-4
J gene: TRBJ2-4
CDR3 DNA: TGTGCCAGCAGCGATAGCGGGGGGTCAAACATTCAGTACTTC
CDR3 protein: CASSDSGGSNIQYF

D gene: .
clone size: .
V gene: TRBV10-3
J gene: TRBJ2-1
CDR3 DNA: TGTGCCATAGGACAGCTCCCAGACCACAATGAGCAGTTCTTC
CDR3 protein: CAIGQLPDHNEQFF

D gene: TRBD2
clone size: .
V gene: TRBV28
J gene: TRBJ2-2
CDR3 DNA: TGTGCCAGCAGAAATCCGACTAGCGGCTACACCGGGGAGCTGTTTTTT
CDR3 protein: CASRNPTSGYTGELFF

D gene: .
clone size: .
V gene: TRBV20-1
J gene: TRBJ1-1
CDR3 DNA: TGCAGTGCTGTAGTCATGGGGGTAGGGACTGAAGCTTTCTTT
CDR3 protein: CSAVVMGVGTEAFF

D gene: TRBD1
clone size: once
V gene: TRBV7-3
J gene: TRBJ2-7
CDR3 DNA: TGTGCCAGCAGTCCCAGACAGGGCAACTACGAGCAGTACTTC
CDR3 protein: CASSPRQGNYEQYF

D gene: .
clone size: .
V gene: TRBV30
J gene: TRBJ2-5
CDR3 DNA: TGTGCCTGGAGTGAAAGGGGAGAGACCCAGTACTTC
CDR3 protein: CAWSERGETQYF

D gene: TRBD2
clone size: .
V gene: TRBV5-1
J gene: TRBJ2-1
CDR3 DNA: TGCGCCAGCACCGTACTAGCGGGGGACAATGAGCAGTTCTTC
CDR3 protein: CASTVLAGDNEQFF

D gene: .
clone size: .
V gene: TRBV30
J gene: TRBJ1-1
CDR3 DNA: TGTGCCTGGGGGAGGGACGTGAACACTGAAGCTTTCTTT
CDR3 protein: CAWGRDVNTEAFF

D gene: .
clone size: .
V gene: TRBV20-1
J gene: TRBJ2-1
CDR3 DNA: TGCAGTGCTAGGTTTGTCAATGAGCAGTTCTTC
CDR3 protein: CSARFVNEQFF

D gene: TRBD2
clone size: .
V gene: TRBV29-1
J gene: TRBJ2-5
CDR3 DNA: TGCAGCGTTGGCAGCGGGGGGGCCTATGAGACCCAGTACTTC
CDR3 protein: CSVGSGGAYETQYF

D gene: .
clone size: .
V gene: TRBV7-3
J gene: TRBJ2-5
CDR3 DNA: TGTGCCAGCAGCTCCACCGGGGGAGAGACCCAGTACTTC
CDR3 protein: CASSSTGGETQYF

D gene: .
clone size: .
V gene: TRBV18
J gene: TRBJ1-1
CDR3 DNA: TGTGCCAGCTCACCCTCTACTCCGACAGGAGCTGAAGCTTTCTTT
CDR3 protein: CASSPSTPTGAEAFF

D gene: .
clone size: .
V gene: TRBV19
J gene: TRBJ2-7
CDR3 DNA: TGTGCCAGTAGTACTCGGACAGGGAGGGACGAGCAGTACTTC
CDR3 protein: CASSTRTGRDEQYF

D gene: TRBD1
clone size: .
V gene: TRBV28
J gene: TRBJ1-2
CDR3 DNA: TGTGCCAGCAGTTTGGTCAGGGGGATCGAAACCTTC
CDR3 protein: CASSLVRGIETF

D gene: .
clone size: .
V gene: TRBV28
J gene: TRBJ2-7
CDR3 DNA: TGTGCCAGCAGGGAACTGGCGGGGATGGGGGAGCAGTACTTC
CDR3 protein: CASRELAGMGEQYF

D gene: .
clone size: .
V gene: TRBV30
J gene: TRBJ1-3
CDR3 DNA: TGTGCCTGGAGTCCAGGGACGTATTATGGAAACACCATATATTTT
CDR3 protein: CAWSPGTYYGNTIYF

D gene: .
clone size: .
V gene: TRBV20-1
J gene: TRBJ1-6
CDR3 DNA: TGCAGTGTCCCACAGGGTTTATCCCTCCACTTT
CDR3 protein: CSVPQGLSLHF

D gene: .
clone size: .
V gene: TRBV28
J gene: TRBJ1-1
CDR3 DNA: TGTGCCAGCGGCACAGGGAGTACTGAAGCTTTCTTT
CDR3 protein: CASGTGSTEAFF

D gene: .
clone size: .
V gene: TRBV20-1
J gene: TRBJ1-2
CDR3 DNA: TGCAGTGCGTGGACAGCCGATGGCTACACCTTC
CDR3 protein: CSAWTADGYTF

D gene: .
clone size: .
V gene: TRBV4-3
J gene: TRBJ2-2
CDR3 DNA: TGCGCCAGCAGCCTTTACACAGACCCGAACACCGGGGAGCTGTTTTTT
CDR3 protein: CASSLYTDPNTGELFF

D gene: .
clone size: .
V gene: TRBV20-1
J gene: TRBJ2-1
CDR3 DNA: TGCAGTGCTAGAGATGGAACAACAGTCTACAATGAGCAGTTCTTC
CDR3 protein: CSARDGTTVYNEQFF